A single sample is the source of the 6 T cell receptor beta chains below, sequenced in a study of spatial heterogeneity in lung cancer. MiXCR was run by TCRdb on the 5' RACE reads, yielding one entry per CDR3 protein. The sample has around 7,800 distinct CDR3 sequences; 8.5% to 10% are singletons. This sample's time point: sample taken at primary tumor resection. The sequencing used PBMCs, collected at surgery. These receptors were taken from a male donor with early-stage non-small cell lung cancer.

This clonotype was picked up many times. The CDR3 DNA reads as TGCAGTGCTCATAGGGATAACACTGAAGCTTTCTTT. Amino acids: CSAHRDNTEAFF. The chain has TRBV20-1 and TRBJ1-1; D gene ambiguous. Per germline, CDR1 DFQATT and CDR2 SNEGSKA (reference sequence). The CDR3 has 12 residues. Trimming stripped 5 bases from V and 2 bases from J, with 9 bases between.

A few counts support this clonotype. It may be a read error: a sequence one base away is much more abundant. The chain combines TRBV18 with TRBJ2-7, with unresolved D. Germline CDR1 is KGHSH and CDR2 is LQKENI. Trimming pared 3 bases from V and 6 bases from J, leaving 18 bases between. The CDR3 is made up of 15 amino acids. DNA for the CDR3: TGTGCCAGCTCACCCACGGAGCGTGGCCTTTCCGAGCAGTACTTC. Residues: CASSPTERGLSEQYF.

V and J are TRBV7-2 and TRBJ1-1; D is uncertain. The V end was cut by 5 bases, the J end by 4 bases, with 14 bases between. Germline V gives CDR1 SGHTA, CDR2 FQGNSA. CDR3 length equals 14 residues. CDR3 protein: CASSPWSGVTEAFF. CDR3 DNA: TGTGCCAGCAGCCCGTGGAGTGGGGTCACTGAAGCTTTCTTT.

This clonotype was detected ten times or more. CDR3 protein: CSGGQPDTQYF. CDR3 nucleotide sequence: TGCAGCGGAGGACAACCAGATACGCAGTATTTT. The V call is TRBV29-1, the J call TRBJ2-3, with D possibly TRBD1 on 5 matching bases. The ends were cut back, 7 bases at V and 4 bases at J, with 9 bases in the middle. The germline V gene has CDR1 SQVTM and CDR2 ANQGSEA. This CDR3 spans 11 amino acids.

With respect to this clonotype: Its ends do not fully match the called genes, so a read error is possible. The CDR3 reads CVSSPGPGGQETLYF. The DNA for the CDR3 is TGTGTCAGCAGCCCAGGCCCCGGGGGGCAAGAGACCCTGTACTTC. The chain employs TRBV7-2 and TRBJ2-5; TRBD2 might be the D (7 bases). In germline, CDR1 is SGHTA, CDR2 FQGNSA. The CDR3 spans 15 residues.

This clonotype was found many times. This chain connects TRBV19 to TRBJ2-6, with D possibly TRBD1 on 5 matching bases. The CDR3 consists of 14 residues. Germline V gives CDR1 LNHDA, CDR2 SQIVND (reference sequence). Trimming stripped 5 bases from V and 1 base from J, with 6 bases between. The CDR3 loop reads CASSDSSGANVLTF. The CDR3 DNA sequence: TGTGCCAGTAGTGACAGTTCTGGGGCCAACGTCCTGACTTTC.